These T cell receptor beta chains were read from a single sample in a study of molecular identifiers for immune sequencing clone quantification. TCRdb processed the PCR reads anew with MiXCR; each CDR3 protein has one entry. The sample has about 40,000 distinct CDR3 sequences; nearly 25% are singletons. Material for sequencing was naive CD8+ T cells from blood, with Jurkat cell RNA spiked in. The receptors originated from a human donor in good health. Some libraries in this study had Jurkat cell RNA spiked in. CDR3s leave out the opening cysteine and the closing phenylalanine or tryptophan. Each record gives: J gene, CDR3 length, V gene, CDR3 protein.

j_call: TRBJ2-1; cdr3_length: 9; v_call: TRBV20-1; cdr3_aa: SARDRDEQF
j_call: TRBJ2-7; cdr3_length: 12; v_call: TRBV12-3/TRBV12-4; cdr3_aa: ASSFTERPYEQY
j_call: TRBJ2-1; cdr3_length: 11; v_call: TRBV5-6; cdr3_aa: ASSLDELNEQF
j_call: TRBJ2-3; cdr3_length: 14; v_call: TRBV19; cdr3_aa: ASSTGLAGDPDTQY
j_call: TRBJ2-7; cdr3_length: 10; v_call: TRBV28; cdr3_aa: ASKNPKVGQY
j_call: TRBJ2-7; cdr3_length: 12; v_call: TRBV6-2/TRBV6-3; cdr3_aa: ASSHRLADYEQY
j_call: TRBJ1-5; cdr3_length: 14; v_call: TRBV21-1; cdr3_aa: ASSSRGGGSNQPQH
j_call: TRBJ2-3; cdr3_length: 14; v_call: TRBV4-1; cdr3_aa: ASSQGTSGRTDTQY
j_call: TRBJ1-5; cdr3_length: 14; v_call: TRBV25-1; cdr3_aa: ASNPLRDRENQPQH
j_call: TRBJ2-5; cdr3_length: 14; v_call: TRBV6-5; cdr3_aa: ASSYEGQGLAKTQY
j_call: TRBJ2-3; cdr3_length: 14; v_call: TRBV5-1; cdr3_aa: ASSLGGNELLDTQY
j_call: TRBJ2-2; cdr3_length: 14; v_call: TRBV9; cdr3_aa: ASSVPAGQDTGELF
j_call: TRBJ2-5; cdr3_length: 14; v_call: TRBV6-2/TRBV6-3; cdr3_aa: ASSSLVASSGETQY
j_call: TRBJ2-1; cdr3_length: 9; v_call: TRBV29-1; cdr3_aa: SVEEVGEQF
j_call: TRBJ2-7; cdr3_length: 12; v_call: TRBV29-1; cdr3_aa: SVESSGYPGEQY
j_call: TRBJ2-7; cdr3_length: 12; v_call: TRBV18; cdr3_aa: ASSPGQGGFEQY
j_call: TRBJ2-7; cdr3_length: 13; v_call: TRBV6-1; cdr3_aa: ASSDSSASVYEQY
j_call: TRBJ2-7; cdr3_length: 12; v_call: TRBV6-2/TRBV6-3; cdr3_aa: ASSYSGGLYEQY
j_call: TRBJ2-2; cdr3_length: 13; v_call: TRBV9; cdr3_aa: ASSVAGGDTGELL
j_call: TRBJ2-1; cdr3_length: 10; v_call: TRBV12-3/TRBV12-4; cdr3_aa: ASGRDYNEQS
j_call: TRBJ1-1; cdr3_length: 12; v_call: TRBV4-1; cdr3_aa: ASSQDPLNTEAF
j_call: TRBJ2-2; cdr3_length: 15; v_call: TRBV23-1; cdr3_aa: ASTQELDTRNTGELF
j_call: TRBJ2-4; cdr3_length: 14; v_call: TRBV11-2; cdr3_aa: ASSFYRGQAKNIQY
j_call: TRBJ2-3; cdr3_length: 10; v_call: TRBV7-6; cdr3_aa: ASSSFTDTQY